This T cell receptor (beta chain) was captured by sequencing in a study of T cell changes during pregnancy in multiple sclerosis. This clone was recorded once. Assay used: immunoSEQ multiplex PCR; TCRdb lists only in-frame clones, some missing. The table lists 84,000 or so clones, about 94% of them singletons. The V segment lost 5 bases and the J segment 4 bases; nucleotides outside the gene matches: 6. This CDR3 has 13 residues. Germline assignment: CDR1 GTSNPN and CDR2 SVGIG (reference sequence). V is TRBV30 and J is TRBJ2-3; 7 nucleotides agree with TRBD1. The sequence was collected from a female donor with multiple sclerosis, enrolled in a pregnancy study. This specimen consisted of peripheral blood, obtained in the third trimester of pregnancy. The CDR3 region is CAWVDRVADTQYF. CDR3 in DNA: TGTGCCTGGGTAGACAGGGTGGCAGATACGCAGTATTTT.